These 8 T cell receptor beta chains were all obtained from the same sample, sequenced in a study of shared clonotypes between healthy human individuals. The method was immunoSEQ multiplex PCR; TCRdb's version includes in-frame clones alone and lacks a portion of them. The sample yields approximately 2.1 million clones, over 85% seen once. Sequenced sample: naive CD4+ T cells from PBMCs. As for subset: CD45RA+ positively selected. Receptor source: a man between 18 and 35 years old in good health. Some clones in this sample may be carry-over from other donors' samples.

This clone was recorded only once. Different DNA sequences within this sample yield the same CDR3. The chain recombines TRBV5-1 with TRBJ1-1; weak D call: TRBD1 (5 bases). Germline V lookup: CDR1 SGHRS, CDR2 YFSETQ. The CDR3 is 14 residues long. The V end lost 3 bases, the J end lost 1 base, and 10 bases lay between the germline ends. CDR3 in amino acids: CASSSGTANTEAFF. In DNA, the CDR3 is TGCGCCAGCAGCTCAGGGACTGCGAACACTGAAGCTTTCTTT.

For this clone: The sample holds other DNA sequences that translate to the same CDR3. The V gene is TRBV7-2, the J gene TRBJ2-7; D tentatively fits TRBD1 or TRBD2 (6 bases each). The CDR3 has 14 residues. Trimming took 1 base from V and 2 from J, leaving 9 bases between them. CDR1 SGHTA and CDR2 FQGNSA come from the germline V gene. The CDR3 here is CASSLDRGPYEQYF. The CDR3 nucleotides read TGTGCCAGCAGCTTAGATCGGGGGCCCTACGAGCAGTACTTC.

Comment on this clone: The same CDR3 also results from other DNA sequences found in this sample. The chain carries TRBV20-1 and TRBJ2-5; the D is unclear. With 3 bases removed from V and 5 bases from J, the gap between germline ends came to 4 bases. This CDR3 region has 10 residues. CDR1 and CDR2 (germline): DFQATT, SNEGSKA (reference sequence). This chain's CDR3 is CSAREETQYF. The CDR3 DNA reads TGCAGTGCTAGGGAGGAGACCCAGTACTTC.

About this clone itself: The sample carries other DNA sequences with the same CDR3. The V call is TRBV20-1, the J call TRBJ2-5; D unresolved. Looked up from germline, CDR1 is DFQATT and CDR2 is SNEGSKA (reference sequence). Between the trimmed V and J ends, which lost 3 bases and 2 bases, there was a span of 4 bases. This CDR3 is 11 amino acids long. The DNA of the CDR3 is TGCAGTGCTAGTCGTCAAGAGACCCAGTACTTC. This sequence encodes CSASRQETQYF.

In regard to this clone: The sample carries other DNA sequences with the same CDR3. The V gene is TRBV18, the J gene TRBJ1-5; 10 positions agree with TRBD1. V gave up 3 bases and J gave up 7 bases; unmatched junction bases: 3. The CDR3 spans 14 residues. Germline V lookup: CDR1 KGHSH, CDR2 LQKENI. As DNA, the CDR3 is TGTGCCAGCTCACCGACAGGGGGCAGGCAGCCCCAGCATTTT. Its translation is CASSPTGGRQPQHF. Full variable domain (missing parts from reference TRBV18 and TRBJ1-5): NAGVMQNPRHLVRRRGQEARLRCSPMKGHSHVYWYRQLPEEGLKFMVYLQKENIIDESGMPKERFSAEFPKEGPSILRIQQVVRGDSAAYFCASSPTGGRQPQHFGDGTRLSIL.

The chain uses TRBV5-4 and TRBJ2-3; D is uncertain. Trimming pared 1 base from V and 2 bases from J, leaving 5 bases between. CDR1 SGHNT and CDR2 YYREEE come from the germline V gene (reference sequence). This CDR3 region has 13 residues. The CDR3 is CASSLPATDTQYF. In nucleotides, the CDR3 is TGTGCCAGCAGCTTGCCCGCCACAGATACGCAGTATTTT.

The V gene is TRBV27, the J gene TRBJ2-7; TRBD1 matches at 8 bases. The CDR3 loop spans 16 amino acids. V trimming: 1 base; J trimming: 6 bases; junction bases outside the gene matches: 11. From germline, CDR1 is MNHEY and CDR2 SMNVEV (reference sequence). The CDR3 DNA follows: TGTGCCAGCAGTTTATTAAGGACAGGGAAAGTCCTCGAGCAGTACTTC. Its protein is CASSLLRTGKVLEQYF.

CDR3 loop: CASSRTSARDTQYF. For the CDR3, the DNA is TGTGCCAGCAGCCGAACTAGCGCTAGAGATACGCAGTATTTT. The chain has TRBV7-2 and TRBJ2-3; 7 nucleotides align to TRBD2. This CDR3 comprises 14 residues. V dropped 5 bases and J dropped 5; count of bases not matched to a gene: 7. Looked up from germline, CDR1 is SGHTA and CDR2 is FQGNSA.